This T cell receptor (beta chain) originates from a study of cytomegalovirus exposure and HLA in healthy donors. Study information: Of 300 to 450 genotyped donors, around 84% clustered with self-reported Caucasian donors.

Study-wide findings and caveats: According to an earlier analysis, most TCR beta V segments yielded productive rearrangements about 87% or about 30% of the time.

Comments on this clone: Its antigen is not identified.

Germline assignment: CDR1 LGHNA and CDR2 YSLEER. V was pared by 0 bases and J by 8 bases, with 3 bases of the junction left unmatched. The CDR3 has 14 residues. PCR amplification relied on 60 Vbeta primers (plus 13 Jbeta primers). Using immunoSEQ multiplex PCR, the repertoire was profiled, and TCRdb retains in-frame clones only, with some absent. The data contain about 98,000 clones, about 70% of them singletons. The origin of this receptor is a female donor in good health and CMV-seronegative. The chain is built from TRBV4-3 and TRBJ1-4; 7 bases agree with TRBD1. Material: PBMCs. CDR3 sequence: CASSQDRGEEKLFF. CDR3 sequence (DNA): TGCGCCAGCAGCCAAGACAGGGGGGAGGAAAAACTGTTTTTT.